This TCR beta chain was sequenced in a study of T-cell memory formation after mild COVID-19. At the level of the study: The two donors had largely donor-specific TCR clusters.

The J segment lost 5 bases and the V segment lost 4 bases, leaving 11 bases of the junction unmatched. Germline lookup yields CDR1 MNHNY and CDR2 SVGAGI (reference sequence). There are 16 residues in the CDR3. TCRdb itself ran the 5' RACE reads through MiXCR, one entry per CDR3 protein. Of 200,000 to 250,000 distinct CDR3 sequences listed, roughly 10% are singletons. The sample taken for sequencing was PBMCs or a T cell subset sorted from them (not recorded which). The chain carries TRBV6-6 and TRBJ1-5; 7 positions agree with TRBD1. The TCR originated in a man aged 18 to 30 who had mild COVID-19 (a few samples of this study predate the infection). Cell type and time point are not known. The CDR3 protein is CASSSPRGYADQPQHF. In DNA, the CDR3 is TGTGCCAGCAGTTCCCCCAGGGGGTACGCGGATCAGCCCCAGCATTTT.